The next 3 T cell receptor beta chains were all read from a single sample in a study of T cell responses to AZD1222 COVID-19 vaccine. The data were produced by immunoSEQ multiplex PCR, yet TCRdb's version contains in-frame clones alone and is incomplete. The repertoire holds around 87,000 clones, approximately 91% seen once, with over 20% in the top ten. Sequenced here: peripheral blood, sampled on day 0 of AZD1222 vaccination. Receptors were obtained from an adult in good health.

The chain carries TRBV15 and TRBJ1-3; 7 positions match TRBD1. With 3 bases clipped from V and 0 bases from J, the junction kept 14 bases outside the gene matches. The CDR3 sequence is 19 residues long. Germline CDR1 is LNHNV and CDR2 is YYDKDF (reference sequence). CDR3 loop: CATSRDWIRDRVSGNTIYF. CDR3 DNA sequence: TGTGCCACCAGCAGGGACTGGATTCGTGACAGGGTCTCTGGAAACACCATATATTTT.

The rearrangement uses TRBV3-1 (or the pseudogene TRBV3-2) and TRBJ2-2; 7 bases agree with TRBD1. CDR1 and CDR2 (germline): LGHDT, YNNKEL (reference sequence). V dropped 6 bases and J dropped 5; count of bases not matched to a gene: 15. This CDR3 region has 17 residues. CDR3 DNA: TGTGCCAGCAGTTACCCTCTGACAGGGATGGGGACCGGGGAGCTGTTTTTT. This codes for CASSYPLTGMGTGELFF.

CDR3 in DNA: TGTGCCAGCAGCCGAATACAGGGTGAAGCTTTCTTT. Amino acid sequence: CASSRIQGEAFF. V gene TRBV7-2 combines with J gene TRBJ1-1, with D possibly being TRBD1 (6 bases). Germline V lookup: CDR1 SGHTA, CDR2 FQGNSA. The CDR3 spans 12 residues. Trimming took 5 bases from V and 7 from J, leaving 11 bases between them.